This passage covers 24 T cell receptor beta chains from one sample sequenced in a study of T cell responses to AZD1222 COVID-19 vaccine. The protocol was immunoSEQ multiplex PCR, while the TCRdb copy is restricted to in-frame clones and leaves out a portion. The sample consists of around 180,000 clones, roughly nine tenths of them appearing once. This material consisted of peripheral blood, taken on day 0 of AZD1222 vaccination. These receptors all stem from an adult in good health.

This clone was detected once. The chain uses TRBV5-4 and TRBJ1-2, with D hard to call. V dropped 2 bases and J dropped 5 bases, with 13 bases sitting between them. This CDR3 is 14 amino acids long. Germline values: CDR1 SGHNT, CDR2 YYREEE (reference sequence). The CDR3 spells CASSLAREFYGYTF. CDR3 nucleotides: TGTGCCAGCAGCTTAGCTCGAGAGTTTTATGGCTACACCTTC.

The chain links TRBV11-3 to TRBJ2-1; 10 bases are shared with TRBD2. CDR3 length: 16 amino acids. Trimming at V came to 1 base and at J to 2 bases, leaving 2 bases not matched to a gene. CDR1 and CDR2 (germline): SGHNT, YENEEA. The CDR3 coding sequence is TGTGCCAGCAGCTTAGGGGGGACTAGCGCCTACAATGAGCAGTTCTTC. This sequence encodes CASSLGGTSAYNEQFF.

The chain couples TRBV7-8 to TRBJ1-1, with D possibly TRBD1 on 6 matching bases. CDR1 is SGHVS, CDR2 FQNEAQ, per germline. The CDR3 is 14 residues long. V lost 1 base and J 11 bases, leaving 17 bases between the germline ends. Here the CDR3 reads CASSLGGRLIDAFF. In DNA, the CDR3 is TGTGCCAGCAGCTTAGGGGGGCGGCTGATTGACGCTTTCTTT. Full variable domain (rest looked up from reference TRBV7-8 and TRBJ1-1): GAGVSQSPRYKVAKRGQDVALRCDPISGHVSLFWYQQALGQGPEFLTYFQNEAQLDKSGLPSDRFFAERPEGSVSTLKIQRTQQEDSAVYLCASSLGGRLIDAFFGQGTRLTVV.

CDR3 coding DNA: TGTGCCAGCGGGACCCGAGGCAGGGGGCGTCGGGAGACCCAGTACTTC. Translating it yields CASGTRGRGRRETQYF. This chain joins TRBV5-8 and TRBJ2-5; 8 nucleotides align to TRBD1. This CDR3 is 16 amino acids long. The V and J ends lost 7 bases and 5 bases, in that order; junction bases with no gene match: 16. CDR1 is SGHTS, CDR2 YDEGEE, per germline.

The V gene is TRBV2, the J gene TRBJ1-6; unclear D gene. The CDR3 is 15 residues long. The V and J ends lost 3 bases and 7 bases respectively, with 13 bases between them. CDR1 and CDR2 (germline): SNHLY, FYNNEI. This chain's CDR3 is CASSDNRLANSPLHF. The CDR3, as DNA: TGTGCCAGCAGTGACAACAGACTAGCCAATTCACCCCTCCACTTT.

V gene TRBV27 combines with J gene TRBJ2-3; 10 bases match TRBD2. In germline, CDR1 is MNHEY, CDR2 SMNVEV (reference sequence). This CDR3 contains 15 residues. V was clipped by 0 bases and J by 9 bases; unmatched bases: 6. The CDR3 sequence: CASSLSRASGGTQYF. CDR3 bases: TGTGCCAGCAGTTTATCGAGGGCTAGCGGGGGAACGCAGTATTTT.

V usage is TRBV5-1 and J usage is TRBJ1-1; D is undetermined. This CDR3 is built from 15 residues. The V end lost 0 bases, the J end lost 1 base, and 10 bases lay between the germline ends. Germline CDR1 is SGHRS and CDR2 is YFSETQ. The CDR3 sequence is CASSLDWARNTEAFF. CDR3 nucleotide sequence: TGCGCCAGCAGCTTGGACTGGGCCCGGAACACTGAAGCTTTCTTT.

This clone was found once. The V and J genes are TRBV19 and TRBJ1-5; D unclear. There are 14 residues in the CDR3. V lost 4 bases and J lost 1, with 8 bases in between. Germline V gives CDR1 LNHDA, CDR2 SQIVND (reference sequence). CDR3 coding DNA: TGTGCCAGTAGTAGGGTAATGAGCAATCAGCCCCAGCATTTT. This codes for CASSRVMSNQPQHF.

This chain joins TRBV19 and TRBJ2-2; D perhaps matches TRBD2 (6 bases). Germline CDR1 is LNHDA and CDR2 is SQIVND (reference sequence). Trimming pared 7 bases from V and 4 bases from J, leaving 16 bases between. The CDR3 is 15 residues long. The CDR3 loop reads CASISEGTITGELFF. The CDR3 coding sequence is TGTGCCAGTATTTCGGAGGGGACGATCACCGGGGAGCTGTTTTTT.

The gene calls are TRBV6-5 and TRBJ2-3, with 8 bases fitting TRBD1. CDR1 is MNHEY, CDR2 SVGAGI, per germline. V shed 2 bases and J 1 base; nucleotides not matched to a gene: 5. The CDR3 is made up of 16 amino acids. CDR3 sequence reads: CASSYLQGDRTDTQYF. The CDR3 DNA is TGTGCCAGCAGTTACCTACAGGGGGATCGCACAGATACGCAGTATTTT.

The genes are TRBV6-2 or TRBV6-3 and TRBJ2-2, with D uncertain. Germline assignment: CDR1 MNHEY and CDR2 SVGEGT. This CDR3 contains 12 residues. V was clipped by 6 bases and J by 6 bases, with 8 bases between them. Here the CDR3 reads CASSPHAGELFF. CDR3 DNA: TGTGCCAGCAGCCCTCATGCCGGGGAGCTGTTTTTT.

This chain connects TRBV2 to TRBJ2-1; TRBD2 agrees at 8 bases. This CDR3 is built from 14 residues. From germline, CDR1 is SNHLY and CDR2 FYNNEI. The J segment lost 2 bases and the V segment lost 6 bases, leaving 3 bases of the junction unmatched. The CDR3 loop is CASRAGGAYNEQFF. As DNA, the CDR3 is TGTGCCAGCAGGGCGGGGGGCGCCTACAATGAGCAGTTCTTC.

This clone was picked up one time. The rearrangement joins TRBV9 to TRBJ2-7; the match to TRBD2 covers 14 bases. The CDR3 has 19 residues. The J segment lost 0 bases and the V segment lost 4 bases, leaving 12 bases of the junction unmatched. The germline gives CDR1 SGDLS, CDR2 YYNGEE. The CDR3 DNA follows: TGTGCCAGCAGCTTCCGGCCCGGGACTAGCGGGGGTAGCTCCTACGAGCAGTACTTC. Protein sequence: CASSFRPGTSGGSSYEQYF.

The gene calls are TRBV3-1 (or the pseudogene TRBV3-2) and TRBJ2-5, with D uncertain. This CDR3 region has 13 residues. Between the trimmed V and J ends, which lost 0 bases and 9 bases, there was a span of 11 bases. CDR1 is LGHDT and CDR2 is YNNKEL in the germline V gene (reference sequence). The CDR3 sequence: CASSQEPLGSQYF. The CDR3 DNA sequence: TGTGCCAGCAGCCAAGAGCCACTGGGCTCCCAGTACTTC.

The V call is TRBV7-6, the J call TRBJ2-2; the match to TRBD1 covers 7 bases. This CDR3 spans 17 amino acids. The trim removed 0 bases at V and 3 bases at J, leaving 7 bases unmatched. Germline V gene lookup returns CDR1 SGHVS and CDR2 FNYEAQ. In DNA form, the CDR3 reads TGTGCCAGCAGCTTAGCGGCGTGGACAGGCGACACCGGGGAGCTGTTTTTT. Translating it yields CASSLAAWTGDTGELFF.

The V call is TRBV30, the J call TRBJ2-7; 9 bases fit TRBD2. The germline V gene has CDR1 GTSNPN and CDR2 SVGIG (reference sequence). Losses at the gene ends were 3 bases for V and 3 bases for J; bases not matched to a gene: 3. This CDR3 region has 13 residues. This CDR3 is CAWSLSGGYEQYF. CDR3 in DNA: TGTGCCTGGAGCCTTAGCGGGGGCTACGAGCAGTACTTC.

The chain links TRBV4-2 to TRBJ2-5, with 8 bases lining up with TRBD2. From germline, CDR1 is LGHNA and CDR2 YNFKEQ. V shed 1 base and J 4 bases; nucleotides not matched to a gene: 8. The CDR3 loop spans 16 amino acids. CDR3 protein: CASSQASRGGPETQYF. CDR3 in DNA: TGTGCCAGCAGCCAAGCGTCTCGGGGGGGCCCAGAGACCCAGTACTTC.

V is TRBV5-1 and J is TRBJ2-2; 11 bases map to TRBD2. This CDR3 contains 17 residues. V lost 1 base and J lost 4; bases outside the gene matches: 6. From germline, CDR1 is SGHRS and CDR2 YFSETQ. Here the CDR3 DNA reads TGCGCCAGCAGCTTGAAATCACTAGCGGGGGTCACCGGGGAGCTGTTTTTT. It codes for CASSLKSLAGVTGELFF.

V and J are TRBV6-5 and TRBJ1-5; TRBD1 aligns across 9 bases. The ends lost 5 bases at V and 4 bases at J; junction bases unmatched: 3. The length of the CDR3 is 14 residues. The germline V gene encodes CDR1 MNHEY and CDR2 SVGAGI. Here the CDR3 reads CASSPTGGNQPQHF. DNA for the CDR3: TGTGCCAGCAGTCCGACAGGGGGAAATCAGCCCCAGCATTTT.

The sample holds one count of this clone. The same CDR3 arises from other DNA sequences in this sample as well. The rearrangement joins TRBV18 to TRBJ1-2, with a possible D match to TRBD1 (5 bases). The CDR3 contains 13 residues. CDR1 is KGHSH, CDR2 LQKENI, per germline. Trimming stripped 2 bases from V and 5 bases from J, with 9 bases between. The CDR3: CASSPDRGYGYTF. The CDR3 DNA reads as TGTGCCAGCTCACCAGACAGAGGGTATGGCTACACCTTC. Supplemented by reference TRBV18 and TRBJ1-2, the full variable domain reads NAGVMQNPRHLVRRRGQEARLRCSPMKGHSHVYWYRQLPEEGLKFMVYLQKENIIDESGMPKERFSAEFPKEGPSILRIQQVVRGDSAAYFCASSPDRGYGYTFGSGTRLTVV.

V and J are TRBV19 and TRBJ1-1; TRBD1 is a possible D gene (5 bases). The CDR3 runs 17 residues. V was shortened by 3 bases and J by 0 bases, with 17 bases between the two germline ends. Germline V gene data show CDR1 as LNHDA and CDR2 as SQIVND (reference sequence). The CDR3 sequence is CASSILRGSAMNTEAFF. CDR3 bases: TGTGCCAGTAGTATTTTGAGGGGATCAGCGATGAACACTGAAGCTTTCTTT.

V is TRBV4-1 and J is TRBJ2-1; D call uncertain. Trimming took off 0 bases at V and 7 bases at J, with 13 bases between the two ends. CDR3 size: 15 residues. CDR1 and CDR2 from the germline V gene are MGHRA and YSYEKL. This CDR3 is CASSQELGLRNEQFF. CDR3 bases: TGCGCCAGCAGCCAAGAGCTCGGCCTGAGGAATGAGCAGTTCTTC.

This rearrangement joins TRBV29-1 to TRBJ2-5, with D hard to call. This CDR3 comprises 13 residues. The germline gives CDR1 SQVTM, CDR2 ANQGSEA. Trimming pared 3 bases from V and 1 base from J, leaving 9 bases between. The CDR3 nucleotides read TGCAGCGTTGATCCCAGCCTCCAAGAGACCCAGTACTTC. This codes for CSVDPSLQETQYF.

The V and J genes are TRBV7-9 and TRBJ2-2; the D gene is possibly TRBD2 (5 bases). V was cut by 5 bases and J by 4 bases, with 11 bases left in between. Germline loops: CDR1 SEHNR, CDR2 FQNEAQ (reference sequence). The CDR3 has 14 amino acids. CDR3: CASSRGQRTGELFF. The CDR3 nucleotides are TGTGCCAGCAGCCGAGGGCAGCGCACCGGGGAGCTGTTTTTT.